This T cell receptor (beta chain) appears in the sequencing data of a study of long-term antiretroviral therapy in people with HIV. Study as a whole: Sampling started about a decade before the 2015 immediate-ART recommendation.

The assay, immunoSEQ v3.0, was run at survey level. Sequencing efforts were directed toward roughly 40,000-55,000 T-cell genomes per sample. Using immunoSEQ multiplex PCR, the repertoire was profiled, and TCRdb retains in-frame clones only, with some absent. The sample contains tens of thousands of clones, 70% to 90% of which appear only once. The CDR3 is 14 residues long. Germline CDR1 reads SGHKS; CDR2 reads YYEKEE (reference sequence). Deletions cut 0 bases from V and 3 bases from J, with 10 bases between. Study-wide results and caveats: ART-treated samples gained diversity yet remained below transplant donor controls.

Comment on this clone: Its cognate antigen is unknown.

The receptor's source is a man between 60 and 75 years old with HIV. The genes are TRBV5-5 and TRBJ2-7; maybe TRBD2 (5 bases). The starting material was unsorted PBMCs, obtained 0.6 years after starting antiretroviral therapy. CDR3 region: CASSLVAGDYEQYF. The CDR3 DNA reads TGTGCCAGCAGCTTGGTGGCGGGTGACTACGAGCAGTACTTC.